This entry features one T cell receptor beta chain sequence. The antigen is not known. Autoimmune disease history or systemic immunosuppression disqualified patients. Clones were read by immunoSEQ multiplex PCR, and TCRdb kept only the in-frame ones, dropping some. The sample includes fewer than 85,000 clones, roughly 83% of them seen just once. The data are from a study of OX40 agonist ivuxolimab in advanced cancers. Study overall: At 0.01 to 10 mg/kg, ivuxolimab was administered intravenously to patients every 2 weeks. Study-wide results and limits: Some of the nonresponding patients also showed low levels of normalized T-cell clonal expansion. Among expanded peripheral T cells, antigen specificity went undetermined.

This CDR3 is 13 amino acids long. Trimming removed 5 bases from V and 5 bases from J; junction bases left unmatched: 6. Germline loops: CDR1 MNHEY, CDR2 SVGAGI. The specimen comprised CD4+ or CD8+ T cells sorted from blood, sampled in a trial of the OX40 agonist ivuxolimab. The gene calls are TRBV6-5 and TRBJ2-7; 7 bases fit TRBD1. The source of this sequence is an adult with an advanced solid tumor such as melanoma, head and neck, liver or kidney cancer. The chain's CDR3 is CASSRQGWDEQYF. In DNA, the CDR3 is TGTGCCAGCAGTCGACAGGGTTGGGACGAGCAGTACTTC.